This TCR beta chain derives from a study of cytomegalovirus exposure and HLA in healthy donors. Overall study results and limits: Associated with cytomegalovirus, according to the listing, were 164 TCR beta chains. Researchers reported that three CMV-associated chains were confirmed in vitro as CMV antigen-specific.

As concerns this clone: Its antigen is unknown.

This CDR3 is built from 16 residues. The germline V gene encodes CDR1 SGHVS and CDR2 FQNEAQ. Deletions cut 0 bases from V and 2 bases from J, with 14 bases between. Amplification used 60 Vbeta primers and 13 Jbeta primers. Sequencing was performed with immunoSEQ multiplex PCR; in TCRdb, only in-frame clones are kept and a portion is missing. Recorded for this sample: approximately 140,000 clones. The receptor comes from a woman aged 40 to 50 in good health and CMV-seronegative. The sequencing sample was made of PBMCs. This chain uses TRBV7-8 with TRBJ2-7; TRBD2 is a possible D gene (5 bases). The CDR3 spells CASSLAIRRGPYEQYF. The CDR3 region has the DNA TGTGCCAGCAGCTTAGCTATCCGACGGGGTCCCTACGAGCAGTACTTC.